Listed below are T cell receptor beta chains from one sample, sequenced in a study of blood T cell repertoires in COVID-19. Assay used: immunoSEQ multiplex PCR; TCRdb lists only in-frame clones, some missing. The sample lists about 320,000 clones, around 90% occurring once. The sequenced material came from PBMCs or T cells enriched from blood (not recorded which). All receptors derive from a man aged 55 to 70 who had recovered from COVID-19. Each CDR3 is given with its conserved first and last residue.

v_call: TRBV5-1; j_call: TRBJ1-2; cdr3_length: 13; cdr3_aa: CASSLSQGDGYTF
v_call: TRBV10-1; j_call: TRBJ2-7; cdr3_length: 14; cdr3_aa: CASSESGQAGEQYF
v_call: TRBV27; j_call: TRBJ1-6; cdr3_length: 15; cdr3_aa: CASSLYGRENSPLHF
v_call: TRBV7-8; j_call: TRBJ1-1; cdr3_length: 18; cdr3_aa: CASSLAAGALGQNTEAFF
v_call: TRBV7-9; j_call: TRBJ2-7; cdr3_length: 15; cdr3_aa: CASSLVGLDTYEQYF
v_call: TRBV5-6; j_call: TRBJ1-2; cdr3_length: 14; cdr3_aa: CASSPIWTGDGYTF
v_call: TRBV28; j_call: TRBJ1-6; cdr3_length: 10; cdr3_aa: CAGGVSPLHF
v_call: TRBV24-1; j_call: TRBJ2-1; cdr3_length: 14; cdr3_aa: CATSDLRQGNEQFF
v_call: TRBV7-3; j_call: TRBJ1-1; cdr3_length: 13; cdr3_aa: CASSLNTNTEAFF
v_call: TRBV6-4; j_call: TRBJ1-1; cdr3_length: 13; cdr3_aa: CASSEWQNTEAFF
v_call: TRBV11-1; j_call: TRBJ2-1; cdr3_length: 13; cdr3_aa: CASRQDQYNEQFF
v_call: TRBV5-4; j_call: TRBJ1-1; cdr3_length: 17; cdr3_aa: CASSSRQGVEANDAAFF
v_call: TRBV2; j_call: TRBJ1-5; cdr3_length: 14; cdr3_aa: CASSPGQFNQPQHF
v_call: TRBV19; j_call: TRBJ2-5; cdr3_length: 15; cdr3_aa: CASSPRTGGLKTQYF
v_call: TRBV18; j_call: TRBJ2-5; cdr3_length: 19; cdr3_aa: CASSRTGGTGPSKQETQYF
v_call: TRBV6-1; j_call: TRBJ2-7; cdr3_length: 15; cdr3_aa: CASSDGQGARYEQYF
v_call: TRBV6-5; j_call: TRBJ2-1; cdr3_length: 11; cdr3_aa: CASRFNNEQFF
v_call: TRBV19; j_call: TRBJ2-5; cdr3_length: 16; cdr3_aa: CASTTNRGAGQETQYF
v_call: TRBV7-7; j_call: TRBJ2-1; cdr3_length: 15; cdr3_aa: CASSLSTSEGHEQFF
v_call: TRBV5-1; j_call: TRBJ1-2; cdr3_length: 16; cdr3_aa: CASSSNSQGGLVGYTF
v_call: TRBV15; j_call: TRBJ1-5; cdr3_length: 13; cdr3_aa: CATSWTVNQPQHF
v_call: TRBV30; j_call: TRBJ2-5; cdr3_length: 14; cdr3_aa: CAWSVAAGPETQYF
v_call: TRBV7-7; j_call: TRBJ1-5; cdr3_length: 18; cdr3_aa: CASSLMAGDRLSNQPQHF
v_call: TRBV4-1; j_call: TRBJ2-1; cdr3_length: 22; cdr3_aa: CASSQDSRPSGRRVRSYNEQFF
v_call: TRBV3-1/TRBV3-2; j_call: TRBJ2-3; cdr3_length: 15; cdr3_aa: CASSQVMLASDTQYF
v_call: TRBV27; j_call: TRBJ1-1; cdr3_length: 14; cdr3_aa: CASSGGGLNTEAFF
v_call: TRBV6-1; j_call: TRBJ2-7; cdr3_length: 16; cdr3_aa: CASSASGIVHSYEQYF
v_call: TRBV28; j_call: TRBJ2-6; cdr3_length: 16; cdr3_aa: CASSSLEGTGANVLTF
v_call: TRBV27; j_call: TRBJ2-1; cdr3_length: 15; cdr3_aa: CASSLYGVIYNEQFF
v_call: TRBV28; j_call: TRBJ1-1; cdr3_length: 11; cdr3_aa: CASSLRSEAFF
v_call: TRBV6-1; j_call: TRBJ2-7; cdr3_length: 11; cdr3_aa: CASSQLDEQYF
v_call: TRBV2; j_call: TRBJ2-7; cdr3_length: 15; cdr3_aa: CASSLQGLAGEEQYF
v_call: TRBV5-8; j_call: TRBJ1-1; cdr3_length: 11; cdr3_aa: CASSLAPEAFF
v_call: TRBV25-1; j_call: TRBJ1-6; cdr3_length: 16; cdr3_aa: CASSGQGDGYNSPLHF
v_call: TRBV12-3/TRBV12-4; j_call: TRBJ1-3; cdr3_length: 13; cdr3_aa: CASSSEEGNTIYF
v_call: TRBV3-1/TRBV3-2; j_call: TRBJ1-1; cdr3_length: 14; cdr3_aa: CASSLLDPGTEAFF
v_call: TRBV5-1; j_call: TRBJ2-7; cdr3_length: 15; cdr3_aa: CASSGLAGGTYEQYF
v_call: TRBV20-1; j_call: TRBJ2-5; cdr3_length: 11; cdr3_aa: CSGSHGETQYF
v_call: TRBV5-6; j_call: TRBJ1-2; cdr3_length: 15; cdr3_aa: CASSSRGRGTYGYTF
v_call: TRBV5-1; j_call: TRBJ2-1; cdr3_length: 12; cdr3_aa: CASSLDSGEQFF
v_call: TRBV19; j_call: TRBJ2-2; cdr3_length: 19; cdr3_aa: CASSIEEGDFYTNTGELFF
v_call: TRBV15; j_call: TRBJ1-5; cdr3_length: 15; cdr3_aa: CATSRGWSSDQPQHF
v_call: TRBV5-1; j_call: TRBJ2-1; cdr3_length: 15; cdr3_aa: CASSLAPNGGNEQFF
v_call: TRBV6-6; j_call: TRBJ1-2; cdr3_length: 14; cdr3_aa: CASSPVPGVEGYTF
v_call: TRBV28; j_call: TRBJ2-5; cdr3_length: 16; cdr3_aa: CASLDPGQGARETQYF
v_call: TRBV4-3; j_call: TRBJ1-4; cdr3_length: 16; cdr3_aa: CASSQGGTVRNEKLFF
v_call: TRBV7-9; j_call: TRBJ1-4; cdr3_length: 15; cdr3_aa: CASSSYRGLDEKLFF
v_call: TRBV24-1; j_call: TRBJ1-5; cdr3_length: 15; cdr3_aa: CATSDTGGGHQPQHF
v_call: TRBV30; j_call: TRBJ1-5; cdr3_length: 16; cdr3_aa: CAWSLGWTGSNQPQHF
v_call: TRBV5-1; j_call: TRBJ2-5; cdr3_length: 13; cdr3_aa: CASSLFSGETQYF
v_call: TRBV20-1; j_call: TRBJ1-1; cdr3_length: 12; cdr3_aa: CSASRRLMGAFF
v_call: TRBV5-4; j_call: TRBJ2-3; cdr3_length: 15; cdr3_aa: CASSLRLAGVDTQYF
v_call: TRBV30; j_call: TRBJ2-5; cdr3_length: 13; cdr3_aa: CAWRMTGFETQYF
v_call: TRBV10-1; j_call: TRBJ2-5; cdr3_length: 14; cdr3_aa: CASSLDSAQETQYF
v_call: TRBV9; j_call: TRBJ2-3; cdr3_length: 15; cdr3_aa: CASSVTSTSTDTQYF
v_call: TRBV11-2; j_call: TRBJ2-5; cdr3_length: 11; cdr3_aa: CASASLQTQYF